Shown below are 29 T cell receptor beta chains from a single sample sequenced in a study of cytomegalovirus exposure and HLA in healthy donors. The PCR contained 60 Vbeta and 13 Jbeta primers. Profiling relied on immunoSEQ multiplex PCR, and the TCRdb table lists in-frame clones only, not all of them. Seen here are approximately 110,000 clones, roughly 73% observed once, and the top ten hold 0.85% to 0.9%. Sequencing was done on a sample of PBMCs. Receptors originate from a woman aged 25-40 years in good health and CMV-seronegative.

This chain connects TRBV10-2 to TRBJ1-5, with D tentatively TRBD1 (6 bases). CDR3 size: 14 residues. Germline CDR1 and CDR2: WSHSY and SAAADI. V was cut by 2 bases and J by 5 bases, with 10 bases left in between. Written as DNA, the CDR3 is TGCGCCAGCAGTGAGGCGGACAGCGATCAGCCCCAGCATTTT. Its protein is CASSEADSDQPQHF.

The V call is TRBV11-3, the J call TRBJ2-2; D possibly corresponds to TRBD1 (5 bases). There are 16 residues in the CDR3. V was cut by 5 bases and J by 0 bases, with 13 bases left in between. The germline gives CDR1 SGHNT, CDR2 YENEEA. As DNA, the CDR3 is TGTGCCAGCAGCCCCCAAGGGGCGTCGAACACCGGGGAGCTGTTTTTT. Translating gives CASSPQGASNTGELFF.

The rearrangement links TRBV2 to TRBJ2-1; unclear D gene. Deletions cut 6 bases from V and 5 bases from J, with 8 bases between. CDR1 and CDR2 (germline): SNHLY, FYNNEI. The CDR3 covers 12 residues. The CDR3 protein is CASSVVNNEQFF. CDR3 in DNA: TGTGCCAGCAGCGTAGTTAACAATGAGCAGTTCTTC.

The J gene is TRBJ1-3, the V gene TRBV25-1, with a possible D match to TRBD1 (5 bases). The CDR3 has 14 amino acids. V lost 1 base to trimming and J lost 9 bases, with 13 bases between them. Germline loops: CDR1 MGHDK, CDR2 SYGVNS. Here the CDR3 DNA reads TGTGCCAGCAGTGAATCACAGGTCCTGAGCACCATATATTTT. It codes for CASSESQVLSTIYF.

The chain is built from TRBV7-6 and TRBJ2-2, with no clear D. Germline V gene sequence: CDR1 SGHVS, CDR2 FNYEAQ. This CDR3 spans 15 amino acids. V lost 2 bases, J lost 0 bases, and 7 bases lay in between. CDR3: CASSLNIPNTGELFF. Here the CDR3 DNA reads TGTGCCAGCAGCTTAAACATCCCGAACACCGGGGAGCTGTTTTTT.

This sequence joins TRBV5-6 and TRBJ1-2; 9 bases are shared with TRBD1. The CDR3 totals 14 residues. Looked up from germline, CDR1 is SGHDT and CDR2 is YYEEEE. V lost 2 bases, J lost 5 bases, and 4 bases stayed unmatched. The CDR3 loop is CASSFSGTGYGYTF. In DNA form, the CDR3 reads TGTGCCAGCAGCTTTTCCGGGACAGGGTATGGCTACACCTTC.

V is TRBV7-9 and J is TRBJ1-3; the D gene is possibly TRBD1 (5 bases). V was pared by 5 bases and J by 3 bases, with 11 bases between. In germline, CDR1 is SEHNR, CDR2 FQNEAQ (reference sequence). The length of the CDR3 is 14 residues. The CDR3 nucleotides are TGTGCCAGCAGCCCGGGGGGAAATGGAAACACCATATATTTT. Translated, it gives CASSPGGNGNTIYF.

The chain joins TRBV1 to TRBJ2-3; the table assigns TRBD2, which was not confirmed against the DNA. TRBV1 is a pseudogene locus. The CDR3 contains 17 residues. The CDR3 reads CTSSQVLTSGRSDTQYF. CDR3 DNA sequence: TGCACCAGCAGCCAAGTCCTGACTAGCGGGAGGTCAGATACGCAGTATTTT.

The chain combines TRBV2 with TRBJ2-1, with 12 bases identical to TRBD2. V gave up 3 bases and J gave up 8 bases; unmatched junction bases: 8. This CDR3 has 16 amino acids. Germline V gene data show CDR1 as SNHLY and CDR2 as FYNNEI. CDR3 nucleotide sequence: TGTGCCAGCAGTGACTTGTGGACTAGCGGGAACTATGAGCAGTTCTTC. Protein: CASSDLWTSGNYEQFF.

This clone ranks as medium-sized. V and J are TRBV6-4 and TRBJ1-5; weak D call: TRBD1 (5 bases). With 3 bases removed from V and 3 bases from J, the gap between germline ends came to 6 bases. Looked up from germline, CDR1 is MRHNA and CDR2 is SNTAGT. The CDR3 runs 13 residues. CDR3 residues: CASSEGDNQPQHF. CDR3 in DNA: TGTGCCAGCAGTGAAGGGGACAATCAGCCCCAGCATTTT.

The chain combines TRBV7-2 with TRBJ2-5; 7 bases are shared with TRBD2. From germline, CDR1 is SGHTA and CDR2 FQGNSA. V lost 2 bases and J lost 7; bases outside the gene matches: 13. This CDR3 spans 16 amino acids. CDR3 DNA sequence: TGTGCCAGCAGCTTACACGCGGGGGAGCTTCGGGGGACCCAGTACTTC. Its translation is CASSLHAGELRGTQYF.

The chain links TRBV4-3 to TRBJ1-5; D gene ambiguous. Germline CDR1 and CDR2: LGHNA and YSLEER. V lost 0 bases, J lost 9 bases, and 9 bases lay in between. The CDR3 spans 13 residues. The CDR3 sequence: CASSQDLTRPQHF. CDR3 DNA: TGCGCCAGCAGCCAAGATCTCACTCGGCCCCAGCATTTT.

The gene calls are TRBV7-9 and TRBJ2-7, with D possibly matching TRBD1 (6 bases). Germline CDR1 is SEHNR and CDR2 is FQNEAQ (reference sequence). The CDR3 is made up of 12 amino acids. V lost 4 bases to trimming and J lost 4 bases, with 8 bases between them. The CDR3 nucleotides are TGTGCCAGCAGCTCACAGGGATACGAGCAGTACTTC. This encodes CASSSQGYEQYF.

This clone was detected only a few times. This chain links TRBV7-3 with TRBJ1-6; D possibly corresponds to TRBD1 (6 bases). Trimming pared 5 bases from V and 4 bases from J, leaving 9 bases between. The germline gives CDR1 SGHTA, CDR2 FQGTGA. CDR3 length: 14 residues. DNA of the CDR3: TGTGCCAGCAGCGGGGGCGAATATAATTCACCCCTCCACTTT. Translating it yields CASSGGEYNSPLHF.

The chain recombines TRBV5-1 with TRBJ2-2, with D maybe TRBD1 (5 bases). V shed 4 bases and J shed 4 bases, with 14 bases lying between them. The CDR3 is 15 amino acids. CDR1 is SGHRS, CDR2 YFSETQ, per germline. CDR3 nucleotide sequence: TGCGCCAGCAGCCCCCAACAGCAGGGCACCGGGGAGCTGTTTTTT. Translating it yields CASSPQQQGTGELFF.

The chain has TRBV7-9 and TRBJ2-1; 8 bases align to TRBD2. The V and J ends lost 4 bases and 6 bases, in that order; junction bases with no gene match: 5. Germline V gene data show CDR1 as SEHNR and CDR2 as FQNEAQ (reference sequence). The CDR3 has 14 amino acids. CDR3 sequence: CASSSREGGNEQFF. The CDR3 region has the DNA TGTGCCAGCAGCTCACGGGAGGGGGGCAATGAGCAGTTCTTC.

The chain uses TRBV19 and TRBJ2-3; TRBD2 agrees at 15 bases. V gave up 4 bases and J gave up 6 bases; unmatched junction bases: 5. This CDR3 region has 16 residues. The germline V gene encodes CDR1 LNHDA and CDR2 SQIVND (reference sequence). CDR3 in amino acids: CASSRTSGGAMDTQYF. DNA of the CDR3: TGTGCCAGTAGTAGGACTAGCGGGGGGGCAATGGATACGCAGTATTTT.

This clone was seen only a few times. The rearrangement joins TRBV2 to TRBJ1-1; D remains unclear. CDR1 and CDR2 from the germline V gene are SNHLY and FYNNEI. The CDR3 consists of 12 residues. Deletions cut 10 bases from V and 5 bases from J, with 14 bases between. The CDR3 coding sequence is TGTGCCATCTCCCCGGCGGGTACTGAAGCTTTCTTT. Translation gives CAISPAGTEAFF. Filled out from reference TRBV2 and TRBJ1-1, the complete variable domain reads EPEVTQTPSHQVTQMGQEVILRCVPISNHLYFYWYRQILGQKVEFLVSFYNNEISEKSEIFDDQFSVERPDGSNFTLKIRSTKLEDSAMYFCAISPAGTEAFFGQGTRLTVV.

The chain carries TRBV5-5 and TRBJ1-1; D not resolved. Trimming left V 4 bases short and J 3 bases short, with 16 bases between. The CDR3 has 15 amino acids. Germline V gene sequence: CDR1 SGHKS, CDR2 YYEKEE (reference sequence). The CDR3 is CASSPQTLGYTEAFF. The CDR3, as DNA: TGTGCCAGCAGCCCGCAAACCCTAGGTTACACTGAAGCTTTCTTT.

This CDR3 reads CATKLGVAEKLFF. The CDR3 DNA is TGTGCCACCAAACTCGGGGTTGCTGAAAAACTGTTTTTT. This sequence joins TRBV2 and TRBJ1-4; no clear D gene. The CDR3 has 13 residues. Germline CDR1 and CDR2: SNHLY and FYNNEI. Trimming removed 10 bases from V and 7 bases from J, with 16 bases in between.

The chain uses TRBV6-5 and TRBJ1-2; no clear D gene. Germline CDR1 MNHEY, CDR2 SVGAGI. With 7 bases removed from V and 4 bases from J, the gap between germline ends came to 16 bases. This CDR3 region has 14 residues. DNA of the CDR3: TGTGCCAGCACCCCAAGTGGGAGCGGCTATGGCTACACCTTC. Its translation is CASTPSGSGYGYTF.

This clone was detected only a few times. CDR3 loop: CASSEFPPIDLSAEAFF. The CDR3 DNA sequence: TGTGCCAGCAGTGAATTCCCTCCGATAGACCTAAGCGCTGAAGCTTTCTTT. The rearrangement uses TRBV25-1 and TRBJ1-1, with D unclear. This CDR3 has 17 amino acids. V lost 1 base and J 6 bases, leaving 21 bases between the germline ends. Germline V gene lookup returns CDR1 MGHDK and CDR2 SYGVNS.

This chain joins TRBV7-9 and TRBJ2-6, with D hard to call. The V gene's germline CDR1 is SEHNR and CDR2 FQNEAQ (reference sequence). V gave up 5 bases and J gave up 0 bases, with 11 bases separating them. The CDR3 consists of 16 residues. CDR3 coding DNA: TGTGCCAGCAGCCTCTCAGGAAGCTCTGGGGCCAACGTCCTGACTTTC. It codes for CASSLSGSSGANVLTF.

This clone was seen only a few times. The CDR3 loop reads CASSGRYTGELFF. CDR3 DNA: TGCGCCAGCAGTGGGAGGTACACCGGGGAGCTGTTTTTT. The V and J genes are TRBV10-1 and TRBJ2-2; tentative D call: TRBD2 (5 bases). The CDR3 covers 13 residues. V was shortened by 4 bases and J by 3 bases, with 6 bases between the two germline ends. Germline lookup yields CDR1 WNHNN and CDR2 SYGVQD (reference sequence).

The J gene is TRBJ2-5, the V gene TRBV6-5; D is unclear. CDR3 length: 12 residues. CDR1 and CDR2 from the germline V gene are MNHEY and SVGAGI. The V gene lost 6 bases and the J gene lost 1 base, with 6 bases spanning the gap. CDR3 DNA: TGTGCCAGCAGCCTCGGCCAAGAGACCCAGTACTTC. Translation gives CASSLGQETQYF.

The chain is built from TRBV6-5 and TRBJ1-1; D gene uncertain. Trimming left V 5 bases short and J 7 bases short, with 11 bases between. CDR3 length: 12 amino acids. CDR1 is MNHEY, CDR2 SVGAGI, per germline. The CDR3 loop is CASSPSGFEAFF. The CDR3 bases are TGTGCCAGCAGTCCCTCGGGATTTGAAGCTTTCTTT.

The chain joins TRBV27 to TRBJ2-2; the D gene is possibly TRBD2 (6 bases). CDR1 and CDR2 from the germline V gene are MNHEY and SMNVEV (reference sequence). Trimming took 8 bases from V and 6 from J, leaving 22 bases between them. This CDR3 is built from 16 residues. CDR3 sequence (DNA): TGTGCCAGCGGCACCCAAGGACTACAATGGCCCGGGGAGCTGTTTTTT. It is translated as CASGTQGLQWPGELFF.

The genes are TRBV7-9 and TRBJ1-2, with a weak D call TRBD1 (5 bases). Germline CDR1 reads SEHNR; CDR2 reads FQNEAQ (reference sequence). The CDR3 has 12 residues. The ends were cut back, 5 bases at V and 13 bases at J, with 17 bases in the middle. CDR3 in DNA: TGTGCCAGCAGCGGGGACTCCGAGGTCTGCACCTTC. Its translation is CASSGDSEVCTF.

This rearrangement joins TRBV18 to TRBJ2-7; 9 nucleotides line up with TRBD1. The germline gives CDR1 KGHSH, CDR2 LQKENI. Unmatched junction bases numbered 9, after V lost 3 bases and J lost 6 bases. This CDR3 spans 15 amino acids. This CDR3 reads CASSPSQGAFGEQYF. The CDR3 bases are TGTGCCAGCTCACCCTCACAGGGGGCGTTTGGCGAGCAGTACTTC. Together with reference TRBV18 and TRBJ2-7, the CDR3 gives the full variable domain: NAGVMQNPRHLVRRRGQEARLRCSPMKGHSHVYWYRQLPEEGLKFMVYLQKENIIDESGMPKERFSAEFPKEGPSILRIQQVVRGDSAAYFCASSPSQGAFGEQYFGPGTRLTVT.